This is a list of T cell receptor beta chains from one sample in a study of OX40 agonist ivuxolimab in advanced cancers. Produced via immunoSEQ multiplex PCR; TCRdb's table is partial and in-frame only. The sample contains under 25,000 clones, 84% of which appear only once. The specimen was CD4+ or CD8+ T cells sorted from blood, collected in a trial of the OX40 agonist ivuxolimab. The receptor set was obtained from an adult with an advanced solid tumor such as melanoma, head and neck, liver or kidney cancer. Each CDR3 is given with its conserved first and last residue. A D gene is named only where the DNA matches it firmly. A clone size is listed for some rows: how often the clone was seen (once, few, many), or a class if it is expanded.

abundance | j_gene | v_gene | d_gene | CDR3aa | CDR3nt
once | TRBJ1-5 | TRBV19 | - | CASTQNLGSNQPQHF | TGTGCCAGTACTCAGAACCTGGGGAGCAATCAGCCCCAGCATTTT
- | TRBJ2-1 | TRBV29-1 | TRBD2 | CSFQPGGTSGRAWYNEQFF | TGCAGCTTCCAACCCGGGGGGACTAGCGGGAGGGCCTGGTACAATGAGCAGTTCTTC
- | TRBJ1-3 | TRBV19 | - | CASTPTEPNPGNTIYF | TGTGCCTCTACCCCCACAGAGCCCAATCCCGGAAACACCATATATTTT
- | TRBJ2-2 | TRBV27 | - | CASSLIPSTGELFF | TGTGCCAGCAGTTTAATCCCTTCGACCGGGGAGCTGTTTTTT
once | TRBJ1-3 | TRBV6-5 | TRBD1 | CASRSGGSGNTIYF | TGTGCCAGCAGATCAGGGGGCTCCGGAAACACCATATATTTT
once | TRBJ1-1 | TRBV6-6 | - | CASSYRAGEAFF | TGTGCCAGCAGTTACAGGGCCGGTGAAGCTTTCTTT
- | TRBJ2-7 | TRBV16 | - | CASSQSASLGEQYF | TGTGCCAGCAGCCAATCGGCTAGCCTAGGCGAGCAGTACTTC
- | TRBJ1-1 | TRBV7-6 | TRBD1 | CASSLALRGALNTEAFF | TGTGCCAGCAGCTTAGCCCTCAGGGGGGCGCTGAACACTGAAGCTTTCTTT
- | TRBJ2-3 | TRBV29-1 | TRBD2 | CGVQSGMDGGQYF | TGCGGCGTGCAGAGCGGGATGGACGGGGGGCAGTATTTT
- | TRBJ1-2 | TRBV6-4 | - | CASSPRGTYGYTF | TGTGCCAGCAGTCCCCGGGGTACCTATGGCTACACCTTC
few | TRBJ2-1 | TRBV29-1 | TRBD2 | CSVDGGRTNEQFF | TGCAGCGTTGACGGCGGGAGAACGAATGAGCAGTTCTTC
medium-sized | TRBJ2-1 | TRBV19 | - | CASSIGPLEHNEQFF | TGTGCCAGTAGTATAGGCCCTCTTGAACACAATGAGCAGTTCTTC
- | TRBJ1-1 | TRBV5-1 | TRBD1 | CASSPTGGRNTEAFF | TGCGCCAGCAGCCCCACAGGGGGCCGGAACACTGAAGCTTTCTTT
- | TRBJ2-3 | TRBV6-4 | TRBD1 | CASSRGTGGPDTQYF | TGTGCCAGCAGTCGTGGGACAGGGGGCCCAGATACGCAGTATTTT
- | TRBJ2-5 | TRBV5-1 | TRBD1 | CASSGTGRETQYF | TGCGCCAGCAGCGGGACAGGTAGAGAGACCCAGTACTTC
- | TRBJ1-3 | TRBV18 | - | CASSESISGNTIYF | TGTGCCAGCTCCGAGAGCATCTCTGGAAACACCATATATTTT
- | TRBJ1-6 | TRBV27 | - | CASSLVGLPLHF | TGTGCCAGCAGTTTGGTGGGTCTACCCCTCCACTTT
- | TRBJ2-5 | TRBV12-5 | TRBD2 | CASGLSSGGEETQYF | TGTGCTAGTGGTTTGAGTAGCGGGGGAGAAGAGACCCAGTACTTC
- | TRBJ2-7 | TRBV19 | - | CASRNRLRMIF | TGTGCCAGTAGGAACCGACTGCGGATGATCTTC
few | TRBJ2-2 | TRBV12-5 | TRBD2 | CASGLLAPSGRFTGELFF | TGTGCTAGTGGTTTGTTAGCCCCTAGCGGGAGGTTCACCGGGGAGCTGTTTTTT
once | TRBJ2-1 | TRBV29-1 | TRBD1 | CSVDPDRVYNEQFF | TGCAGCGTTGACCCCGACAGGGTTTACAATGAGCAGTTCTTC
- | TRBJ2-3 | TRBV28 | TRBD2 | CASSLGSTSVTDTQYF | TGTGCCAGCAGCCTTGGGTCTACTAGCGTCACAGATACGCAGTATTTT
- | TRBJ2-3 | TRBV27 | - | CASSPSPGGTDTQYF | TGTGCCAGCAGCCCATCTCCTGGAGGAACAGATACGCAGTATTTT
- | TRBJ2-7 | TRBV2 | - | CASKTSQTYEQYF | TGTGCCAGCAAAACTAGCCAGACCTACGAGCAGTACTTC
- | TRBJ2-5 | TRBV5-4 | - | CASSFNQETQYF | TGTGCCAGCAGCTTCAACCAAGAGACCCAGTACTTC
- | TRBJ2-1 | TRBV28 | TRBD2 | CASSPSGSSYNEQFF | TGTGCCAGCAGTCCTAGCGGGAGCTCCTACAATGAGCAGTTCTTC
- | TRBJ2-2 | TRBV18 | - | CASSPSQAVNGELFF | TGTGCCAGCTCACCGTCCCAAGCAGTCAACGGGGAGCTGTTTTTT